This TCR beta chain comes out of a study of shared clonotypes between healthy human individuals. Whole-study context: The plates for each donor numbered three CD4 naive, three CD4 memory, two CD8 naive and one CD8 memory.

Concerning this clone: Its antigen is currently unknown.

V was pared by 3 bases and J by 3 bases, with 19 bases between. Per the germline V gene, CDR1 is SGDLS and CDR2 is YYNGEE. CDR3 size: 16 residues. It was CD45RO-negative cells, positively selected for CCR7, that made up naive CD8 cells, with terminally differentiated effector memory CD45RA+ cells excluded. Study conclusions and caveats: Larger estimated richness was generally recorded for naive subsets relative to memory subsets. Represented diversity (both genetic and exposure-history) was limited by the small number of donors.

Authors' methods: Filtering differed, since immunoSEQ gave only junction sequences and no quality scores. Some clones are missing from TCRdb's copy, which holds only in-frame ones; the method was immunoSEQ multiplex PCR. V and J calls and clone size are as listed in that table; D and trimming were resolved from the DNA. The repertoire consists of approximately 1.9 million clones, with just under 95% occurring once and the leading ten covering 1.5% to 2%. The chain uses TRBV9 and TRBJ2-7; D may be TRBD2 (7 bases). The origin of this receptor is a young man in good health. Some clones in this sample may be carry-over from other donors' samples. The sequenced sample was naive CD8+ T cells from PBMCs. CDR3 sequence: CASSAGGPGAFYEQYF. As DNA, the CDR3 is TGTGCCAGCAGCGCGGGGGGTCCAGGGGCATTCTACGAGCAGTACTTC.